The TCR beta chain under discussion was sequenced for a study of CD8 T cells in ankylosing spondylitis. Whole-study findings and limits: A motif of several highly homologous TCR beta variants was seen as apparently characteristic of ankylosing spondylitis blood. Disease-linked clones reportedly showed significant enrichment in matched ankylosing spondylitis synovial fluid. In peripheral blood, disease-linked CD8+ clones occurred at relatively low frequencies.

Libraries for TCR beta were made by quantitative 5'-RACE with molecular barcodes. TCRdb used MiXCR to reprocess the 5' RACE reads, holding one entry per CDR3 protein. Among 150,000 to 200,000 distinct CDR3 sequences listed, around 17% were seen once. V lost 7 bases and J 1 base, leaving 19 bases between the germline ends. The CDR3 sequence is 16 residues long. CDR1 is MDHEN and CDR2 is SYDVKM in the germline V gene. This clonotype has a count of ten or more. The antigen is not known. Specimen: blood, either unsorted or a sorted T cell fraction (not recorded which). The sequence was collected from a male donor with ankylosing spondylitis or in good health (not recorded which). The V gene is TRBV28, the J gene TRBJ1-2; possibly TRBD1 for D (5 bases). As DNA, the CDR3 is TGTGCCAGCACCCTTGGGGGGATTAATTTTAACTATGGCTACACCTTC. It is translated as CASTLGGINFNYGYTF.